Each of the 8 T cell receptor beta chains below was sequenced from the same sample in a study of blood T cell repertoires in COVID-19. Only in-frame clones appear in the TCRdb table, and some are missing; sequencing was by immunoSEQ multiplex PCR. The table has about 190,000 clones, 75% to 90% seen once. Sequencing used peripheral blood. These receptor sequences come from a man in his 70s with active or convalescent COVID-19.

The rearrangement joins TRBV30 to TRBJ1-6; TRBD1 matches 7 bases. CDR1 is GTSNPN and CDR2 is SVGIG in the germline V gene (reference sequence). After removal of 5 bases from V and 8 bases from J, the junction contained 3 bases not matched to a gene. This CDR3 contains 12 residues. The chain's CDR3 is CAWGDRDSPLHF. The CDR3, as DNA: TGTGCCTGGGGCGACAGGGATTCACCCCTCCACTTT.

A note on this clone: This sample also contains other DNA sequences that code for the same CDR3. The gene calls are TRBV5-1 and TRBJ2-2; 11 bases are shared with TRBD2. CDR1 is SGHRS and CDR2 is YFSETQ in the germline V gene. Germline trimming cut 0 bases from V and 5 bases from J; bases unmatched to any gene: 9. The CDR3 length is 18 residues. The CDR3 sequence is CASSLASSGGARTGELFF. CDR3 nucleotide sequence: TGCGCCAGCAGCTTGGCGAGTAGCGGGGGGGCGCGGACCGGGGAGCTGTTTTTT. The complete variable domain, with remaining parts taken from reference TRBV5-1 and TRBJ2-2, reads KAGVTQTPRYLIKTRGQQVTLSCSPISGHRSVSWYQQTPGQGLQFLFEYFSETQRNKGNFPGRFSGRQFSNSRSEMNVSTLELGDSALYLCASSLASSGGARTGELFFGEGSRLTVL.

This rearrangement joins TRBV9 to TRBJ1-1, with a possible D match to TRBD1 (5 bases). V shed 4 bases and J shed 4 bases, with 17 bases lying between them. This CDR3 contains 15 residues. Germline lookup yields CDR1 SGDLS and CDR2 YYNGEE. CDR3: CASSLSLGGGTEAFF. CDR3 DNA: TGTGCCAGCAGCCTTTCTCTTGGGGGGGGCACTGAAGCTTTCTTT. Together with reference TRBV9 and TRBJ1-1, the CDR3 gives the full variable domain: DSGVTQTPKHLITATGQRVTLRCSPRSGDLSVYWYQQSLDQGLQFLIQYYNGEERAKGNILERFSAQQFPDLHSELNLSSLELGDSALYFCASSLSLGGGTEAFFGQGTRLTVV.

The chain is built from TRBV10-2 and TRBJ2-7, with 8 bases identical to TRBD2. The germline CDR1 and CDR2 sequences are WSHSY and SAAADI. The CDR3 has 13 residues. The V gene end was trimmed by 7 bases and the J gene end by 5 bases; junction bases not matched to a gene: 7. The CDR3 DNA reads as TGCGCCAGCATCCCCAGCGGGAGCAACGAGCAGTACTTC. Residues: CASIPSGSNEQYF.

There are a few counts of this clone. DNA of the CDR3: TGTGCCAGCAGCGGGGCGGGACTGTTAAACAATGAGCAGTTCTTC. It translates to CASSGAGLLNNEQFF. This chain connects TRBV9 to TRBJ2-1; tentative D call: TRBD2 (6 bases). The ends were cut back, 3 bases at V and 5 bases at J, with 15 bases in the middle. This CDR3 comprises 15 residues. Per the germline V gene, CDR1 is SGDLS and CDR2 is YYNGEE.

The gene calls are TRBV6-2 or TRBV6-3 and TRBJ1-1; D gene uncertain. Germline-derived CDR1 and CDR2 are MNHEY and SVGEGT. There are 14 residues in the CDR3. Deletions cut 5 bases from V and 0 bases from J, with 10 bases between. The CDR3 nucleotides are TGTGCCAGCAGTGTTACGAGGGTGAACACTGAAGCTTTCTTT. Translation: CASSVTRVNTEAFF.

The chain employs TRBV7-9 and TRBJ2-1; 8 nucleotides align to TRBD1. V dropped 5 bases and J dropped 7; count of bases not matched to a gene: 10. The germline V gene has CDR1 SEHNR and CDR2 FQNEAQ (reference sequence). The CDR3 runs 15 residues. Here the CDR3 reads CASSLGQGVRNEQFF. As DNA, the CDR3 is TGTGCCAGCAGCCTAGGACAGGGTGTCAGGAATGAGCAGTTCTTC.

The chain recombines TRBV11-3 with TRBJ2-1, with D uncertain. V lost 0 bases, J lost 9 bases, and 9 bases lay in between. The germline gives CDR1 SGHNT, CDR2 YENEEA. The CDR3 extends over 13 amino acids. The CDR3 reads CASSLDFLSEQFF. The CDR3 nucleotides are TGTGCCAGCAGCTTAGACTTCTTATCTGAGCAGTTCTTC.